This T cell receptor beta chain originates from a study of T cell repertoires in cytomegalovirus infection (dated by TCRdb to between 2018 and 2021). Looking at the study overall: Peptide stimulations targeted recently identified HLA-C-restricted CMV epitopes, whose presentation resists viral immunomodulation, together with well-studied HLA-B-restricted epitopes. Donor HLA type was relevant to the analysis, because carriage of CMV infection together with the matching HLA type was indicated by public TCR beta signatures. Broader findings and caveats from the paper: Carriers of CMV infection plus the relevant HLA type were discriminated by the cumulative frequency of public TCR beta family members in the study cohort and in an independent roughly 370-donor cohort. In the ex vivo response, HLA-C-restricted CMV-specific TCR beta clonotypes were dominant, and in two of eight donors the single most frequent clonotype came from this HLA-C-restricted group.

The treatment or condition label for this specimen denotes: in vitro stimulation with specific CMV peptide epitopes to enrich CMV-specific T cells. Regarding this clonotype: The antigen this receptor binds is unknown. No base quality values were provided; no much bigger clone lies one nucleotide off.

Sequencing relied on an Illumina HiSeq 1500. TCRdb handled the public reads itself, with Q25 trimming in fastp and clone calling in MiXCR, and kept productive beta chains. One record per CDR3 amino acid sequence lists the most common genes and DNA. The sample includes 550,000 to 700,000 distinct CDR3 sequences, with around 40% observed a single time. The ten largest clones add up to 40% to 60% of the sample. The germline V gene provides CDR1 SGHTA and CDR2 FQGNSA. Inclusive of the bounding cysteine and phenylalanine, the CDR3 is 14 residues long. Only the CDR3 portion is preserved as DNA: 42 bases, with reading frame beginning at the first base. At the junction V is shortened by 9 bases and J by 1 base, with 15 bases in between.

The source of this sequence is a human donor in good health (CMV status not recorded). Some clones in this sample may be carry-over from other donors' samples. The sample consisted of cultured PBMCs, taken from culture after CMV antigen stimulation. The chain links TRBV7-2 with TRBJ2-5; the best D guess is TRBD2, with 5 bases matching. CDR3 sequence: CASKSLASQETQYF. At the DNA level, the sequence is TGTGCCAGTAAGAGCTTAGCGAGCCAAGAGACCCAGTACTTC.